This T cell receptor (beta chain) was captured in a study of radiation and T cells in renal cell carcinoma. TCRdb's copy holds only in-frame clones and misses some; the assay was immunoSEQ multiplex PCR. In the table there are 100,000 to 150,000 clones, around 81% of which are singletons. Time point defined: blood 2 weeks post-SBRT. As to treatment: 15 Gy SBRT to primary tumor, nephrectomy 4 weeks later. The patient's renal cell carcinoma had clear cell pathology. This TCR derives from a man in his fifties or sixties with renal cell carcinoma. The sequencing here drew on blood, taken from a patient whose treatment included radiotherapy and nephrectomy.

This CDR3 reads CASSPGSGNEKLFF. CDR3 coding DNA: TGTGCCAGCTCACCGGGGAGCGGTAATGAAAAACTGTTTTTT. V usage is TRBV18 and J usage is TRBJ1-4; D unresolved. This CDR3 has 14 amino acids. Germline-derived CDR1 and CDR2 are KGHSH and LQKENI. The ends were cut back, 3 bases at V and 4 bases at J, with 9 bases in the middle.